The 15 T cell receptor beta chains below were found in one sample sequenced in a study of chemoradiotherapy in HPV16-positive cancers. Libraries were prepared by immunoSEQ multiplex PCR; TCRdb keeps only in-frame clonotypes and omits some of them. The table includes more than 35,000 clones, around three quarters detected once. This specimen was blood, taken from a patient who underwent chemoradiotherapy. Receptors originate from a human donor with HPV-associated anogenital cancer.

Concerning this clone: In the same sample, other DNA sequences code for this CDR3. The chain carries TRBV11-2 and TRBJ2-7; D unclear. Germline V gene sequence: CDR1 SGHAT, CDR2 FQNNGV. This CDR3 contains 11 residues. Trimming left V 1 base short and J 5 bases short, with 3 bases between. CDR3 protein: CASSLANEQYF. The CDR3 DNA follows: TGTGCCAGCAGCTTAGCAAACGAGCAGTACTTC.

This clone was seen a few times. The chain employs TRBV7-9 and TRBJ2-5; 8 bases match TRBD1. Germline V gene lookup returns CDR1 SEHNR and CDR2 FQNEAQ (reference sequence). The CDR3 totals 16 residues. The V gene end was trimmed by 7 bases and the J gene end by 2 bases; junction bases not matched to a gene: 12. The CDR3 reads CASTIPGQGTQETQYF. In DNA form, the CDR3 reads TGTGCCAGCACCATACCCGGACAGGGCACTCAAGAGACCCAGTACTTC. The whole variable domain, filled in from reference TRBV7-9 and TRBJ2-5, reads DTGVSQNPRHKITKRGQNVTFRCDPISEHNRLYWYRQTLGQGPEFLTYFQNEAQLEKSRLLSDRFSAERPKGSFSTLEIQRTEQGDSAMYLCASTIPGQGTQETQYFGPGTRLLVL.

V is TRBV2 and J is TRBJ1-6; TRBD1 might be the D (6 bases). The CDR3 runs 13 residues. V was cut by 8 bases and J by 13 bases, with 18 bases left in between. Germline CDR1 is SNHLY and CDR2 is FYNNEI. The CDR3 is CASGQSELSPLHF. CDR3 nucleotide sequence: TGTGCCAGCGGACAGAGTGAGTTGAGCCCCCTCCACTTT.

The chain combines TRBV5-1 with TRBJ1-1, with D perhaps matching TRBD1 (6 bases). The CDR3 is made up of 14 amino acids. From germline, CDR1 is SGHRS and CDR2 YFSETQ. V was cut by 1 base and J by 9 bases, with 16 bases left in between. The chain's CDR3 is CASSLIPGDPQAFF. DNA for the CDR3: TGCGCCAGCAGCTTGATTCCAGGGGATCCGCAAGCTTTCTTT.

This chain connects TRBV7-2 to TRBJ2-3, with a possible D match to TRBD1 (7 bases). The CDR3 length is 16 residues. Germline CDR1 SGHTA, CDR2 FQGNSA. V was cut by 5 bases and J by 2 bases, with 17 bases left in between. CDR3 DNA sequence: TGTGCCAGCAGCCCCCGGCAGGGGGGAGACACAGATACGCAGTATTTT. It translates to CASSPRQGGDTDTQYF. The complete variable domain, with remaining parts taken from reference TRBV7-2 and TRBJ2-3, reads GAGVSQSPSNKVTEKGKDVELRCDPISGHTALYWYRQSLGQGLEFLIYFQGNSAPDKSGLPSDRFSAERTGGSVSTLTIQRTQQEDSAVYLCASSPRQGGDTDTQYFGPGTRLTVL.

This clone has just a few counts. The chain employs TRBV4-1 and TRBJ1-5; D is undetermined. Trimming shortened V by 1 base and J by 4 bases, and 17 bases separated the two germline ends. CDR3 size: 17 residues. Germline V lookup: CDR1 MGHRA, CDR2 YSYEKL. CDR3 in amino acids: CASSQGRAHGGNQPQHF. CDR3 DNA sequence: TGCGCCAGCAGCCAAGGACGGGCGCACGGAGGAAATCAGCCCCAGCATTTT.

The chain uses TRBV5-8 and TRBJ2-1; weak D call: TRBD2 (5 bases). This CDR3 has 16 amino acids. Trimming shortened V by 2 bases and J by 3 bases, and 15 bases separated the two germline ends. Germline V CDR1 and CDR2: SGHTS, YDEGEE. The CDR3 sequence: CASSFQWVARYNEQFF. Written as DNA, the CDR3 is TGTGCCAGCAGCTTTCAATGGGTAGCGCGCTACAATGAGCAGTTCTTC.

The CDR3 here is CASTRALSTDTQYF. The CDR3 nucleotides read TGTGCCAGCACTCGGGCGCTCAGCACAGATACGCAGTATTTT. V and J are TRBV5-6 and TRBJ2-3; D is undetermined. The germline gives CDR1 SGHDT, CDR2 YYEEEE. The CDR3 is 14 amino acids. Trimming took off 6 bases at V and 0 bases at J, with 11 bases between the two ends.

This chain connects TRBV7-8 to TRBJ2-5, with TRBD1 matching over 8 bases. Trimming cost V 5 bases and J 5 bases; bases outside gene matches: 13. The CDR3 contains 16 residues. Germline CDR1 reads SGHVS; CDR2 reads FQNEAQ. The CDR3 protein is CASSLQRTGRGETQYF. In nucleotides, the CDR3 is TGTGCCAGCAGCCTTCAGCGGACAGGGCGTGGGGAGACCCAGTACTTC.

The J gene is TRBJ2-7, the V gene TRBV19; tentative D call: TRBD2 (6 bases). Germline V CDR1 and CDR2: LNHDA, SQIVND (reference sequence). Trimming removed 0 bases from V and 2 bases from J, with 17 bases in between. The CDR3 loop spans 17 amino acids. The CDR3, as DNA: TGTGCCAGTAGTATAGATTTGGCTAGCGCAAGCCCCTACGAGCAGTACTTC. It codes for CASSIDLASASPYEQYF.

The chain carries TRBV7-9 and TRBJ1-4; no reliable D call. V lost 1 base, J lost 3 bases, and 9 bases lay in between. This CDR3 has 15 residues. From germline, CDR1 is SEHNR and CDR2 FQNEAQ (reference sequence). The CDR3 DNA sequence: TGTGCCAGCAGCTTAGAGATGAGTTCTAATGAAAAACTGTTTTTT. It yields the protein CASSLEMSSNEKLFF.

This sequence joins TRBV18 and TRBJ2-2, with unresolved D. The CDR3 runs 13 residues. Per germline, CDR1 KGHSH and CDR2 LQKENI. With 2 bases removed from V and 7 bases from J, the gap between germline ends came to 8 bases. The DNA for the CDR3 is TGTGCCAGCTCACCAGAAGGGATCGGGGAGCTGTTTTTT. This translates into CASSPEGIGELFF. Looking up the rest from reference TRBV18 and TRBJ2-2 gives the full variable domain: NAGVMQNPRHLVRRRGQEARLRCSPMKGHSHVYWYRQLPEEGLKFMVYLQKENIIDESGMPKERFSAEFPKEGPSILRIQQVVRGDSAAYFCASSPEGIGELFFGEGSRLTVL.

V and J are TRBV4-2 and TRBJ2-3; TRBD1 aligns across 11 bases. The germline gives CDR1 LGHNA, CDR2 YNFKEQ. The trim removed 7 bases at V and 4 bases at J, leaving 7 bases unmatched. The CDR3 runs to 15 residues. The CDR3 DNA is TGTGCCAGCACAAGGGGACAGGGGGTGTCAGATACGCAGTATTTT. Its translation: CASTRGQGVSDTQYF.

The chain recombines TRBV21-1 with TRBJ1-5; TRBD1, the D gene given by the table, was not confirmed from the DNA. TRBV21-1 is a pseudogene segment. The CDR3 length is 16 residues. CDR3 sequence (DNA): TGTGCCAGCAGCAAAGTTACGTTGGCAGGTGATCAGCCCCAGCATTTT. Translating gives CASSKVTLAGDQPQHF.

The V gene is TRBV9, the J gene TRBJ1-1, with D maybe TRBD1 (5 bases). Germline-derived CDR1 and CDR2 are SGDLS and YYNGEE. This CDR3 is 14 amino acids long. The V end was cut by 1 base, the J end by 3 bases, with 10 bases between. The CDR3 here is CASSVRTGDTEAFF. Here the CDR3 DNA reads TGTGCCAGCAGCGTACGTACGGGGGACACTGAAGCTTTCTTT.